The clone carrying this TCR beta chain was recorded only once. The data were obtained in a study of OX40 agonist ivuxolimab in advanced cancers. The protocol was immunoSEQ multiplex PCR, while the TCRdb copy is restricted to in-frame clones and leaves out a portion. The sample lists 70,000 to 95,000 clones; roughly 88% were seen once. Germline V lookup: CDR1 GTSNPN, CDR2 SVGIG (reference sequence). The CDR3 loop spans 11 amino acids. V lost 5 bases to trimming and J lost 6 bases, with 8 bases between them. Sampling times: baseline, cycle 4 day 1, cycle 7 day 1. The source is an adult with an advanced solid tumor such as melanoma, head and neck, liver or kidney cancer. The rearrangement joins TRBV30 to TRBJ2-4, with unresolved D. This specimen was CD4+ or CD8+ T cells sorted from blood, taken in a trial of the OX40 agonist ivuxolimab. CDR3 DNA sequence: TGTGCCTGGGGACCTGGAAACATTCAGTACTTC. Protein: CAWGPGNIQYF.